A single sample is the source of the 25 T cell receptor beta chains below, sequenced in a study of T cell responses to AZD1222 COVID-19 vaccine. Using immunoSEQ multiplex PCR, the repertoire was profiled, and TCRdb retains in-frame clones only, with some absent. The sample consists of roughly 150,000 clones, about nine tenths of them appearing once. Sequencing was performed on peripheral blood, taken 28 days after the second AZD1222 dose. The receptor set was obtained from an adult who received the AZD1222 COVID-19 vaccine.

In this sample, this clone turned up once. The chain carries TRBV27 and TRBJ2-2; 9 bases agree with TRBD2. The ends lost 8 bases at V and 6 bases at J; junction bases unmatched: 10. CDR1 is MNHEY and CDR2 is SMNVEV in the germline V gene (reference sequence). CDR3 length: 15 residues. The CDR3 loop reads CASASGTFFAGELFF. Here the CDR3 DNA reads TGTGCCAGCGCTAGCGGGACCTTTTTCGCCGGGGAGCTGTTTTTT.

Written as DNA, the CDR3 is TGCAGTGCTGACCTATCGGACGAGCAGTACTTC. It encodes CSADLSDEQYF. This chain joins TRBV20-1 and TRBJ2-7, with D uncertain. The CDR3 runs to 11 residues. From germline, CDR1 is DFQATT and CDR2 SNEGSKA (reference sequence). Trimming stripped 5 bases from V and 5 bases from J, with 10 bases between.

This chain connects TRBV29-1 to TRBJ1-1; no clear D. There are 13 residues in the CDR3. Trimming took 1 base from V and 0 from J, leaving 6 bases between them. CDR1 SQVTM and CDR2 ANQGSEA come from the germline V gene. CDR3 region: CSVEAAMNTEAFF. CDR3 coding DNA: TGCAGCGTTGAAGCTGCGATGAACACTGAAGCTTTCTTT.

The CDR3 sequence is CASRGQGGPYEQYF. The CDR3 region has the DNA TGTGCCAGCAGGGGACAGGGGGGGCCCTACGAGCAGTACTTC. The rearrangement uses TRBV2 and TRBJ2-7; 11 nucleotides line up with TRBD1. Germline V gene data show CDR1 as SNHLY and CDR2 as FYNNEI. The V segment lost 6 bases and the J segment 2 bases; nucleotides outside the gene matches: 3. CDR3 size: 14 residues.

The gene calls are TRBV5-1 and TRBJ1-3; 7 bases map to TRBD1. V gave up 3 bases and J gave up 0 bases; unmatched junction bases: 6. Germline-derived CDR1 and CDR2 are SGHRS and YFSETQ. There are 16 residues in the CDR3. In nucleotides, the CDR3 is TGCGCCAGCAGCTCGGCAGGGGGTAGCTCTGGAAACACCATATATTTT. It is translated as CASSSAGGSSGNTIYF.

J is TRBJ2-5 and V is TRBV5-6; TRBD2 is a possible D gene (7 bases). The CDR3 is 14 residues long. The V gene lost 3 bases and the J gene lost 1 base, with 10 bases spanning the gap. CDR1 and CDR2 from the germline V gene are SGHDT and YYEEEE. The CDR3 loop reads CASSYGGAQETQYF. The CDR3 DNA follows: TGTGCCAGCAGCTATGGGGGGGCCCAAGAGACCCAGTACTTC.

This clone was counted between two and nine times. V is TRBV29-1 and J is TRBJ2-1, with D perhaps TRBD2 (5 bases). Germline values: CDR1 SQVTM, CDR2 ANQGSEA. Deletions cut 0 bases from V and 0 bases from J, with 12 bases between. The CDR3 is 16 residues long. The CDR3 protein is CSVEEGRGSSYNEQFF. The CDR3 coding sequence is TGCAGCGTTGAAGAGGGGAGAGGGAGCTCCTACAATGAGCAGTTCTTC.

The chain joins TRBV2 to TRBJ1-2, with D tentatively TRBD1 (5 bases). The V and J ends lost 7 bases and 2 bases respectively, with 20 bases between them. CDR3 size: 16 residues. Germline V lookup: CDR1 SNHLY, CDR2 FYNNEI. The CDR3 sequence is CASIGGGVGRNYGYTF. The CDR3 DNA is TGTGCCAGCATCGGGGGAGGGGTAGGACGAAACTATGGCTACACCTTC.

The chain combines TRBV7-8 with TRBJ1-2, with 7 positions matching TRBD1. Germline trimming cut 5 bases from V and 7 bases from J; bases unmatched to any gene: 10. The CDR3 totals 14 residues. CDR1 and CDR2 (germline): SGHVS, FQNEAQ. The CDR3 nucleotides are TGTGCCAGCAGCGAACAGACAGGGACAATTGGCTACACCTTC. Protein sequence: CASSEQTGTIGYTF. Filled out from reference TRBV7-8 and TRBJ1-2, the complete variable domain reads GAGVSQSPRYKVAKRGQDVALRCDPISGHVSLFWYQQALGQGPEFLTYFQNEAQLDKSGLPSDRFFAERPEGSVSTLKIQRTQQEDSAVYLCASSEQTGTIGYTFGSGTRLTVV.

The V and J genes are TRBV7-9 and TRBJ2-1, with 13 bases identical to TRBD2. After removal of 5 bases from V and 2 bases from J, the junction contained 12 bases not matched to a gene. CDR1 and CDR2 from the germline V gene are SEHNR and FQNEAQ (reference sequence). The CDR3 consists of 19 residues. This chain's CDR3 is CASSPAQGTSGEPYNEQFF. CDR3 in DNA: TGTGCCAGCAGCCCCGCGCAGGGGACTAGCGGGGAACCCTACAATGAGCAGTTCTTC.

The chain uses TRBV12-3 or TRBV12-4 and TRBJ1-1; D is perhaps TRBD1 (5 bases). Trimming pared 8 bases from V and 7 bases from J, leaving 11 bases between. There are 11 residues in the CDR3. CDR3 nucleotides: TGTGCCAGCGGTCCGGGGGTTGAAGCTTTCTTT. Its protein product is CASGPGVEAFF.

The gene calls are TRBV11-1 and TRBJ1-4; D uncertain. Germline-derived CDR1 and CDR2 are SGHAT and FQDESV (reference sequence). CDR3 length equals 12 residues. The V end lost 5 bases, the J end lost 8 bases, and 9 bases lay between the germline ends. Written as DNA, the CDR3 is TGTGCCAGCAGCCAAGCCGGCGAAAAACTGTTTTTT. Its protein product is CASSQAGEKLFF.

CDR3 nucleotides: TGTGCCAGTACCCCCAATGGGGGGTTCGACACTGAAGCTTTCTTT. Translation gives CASTPNGGFDTEAFF. The chain uses TRBV19 and TRBJ1-1; possible D gene TRBD1, 5 bases. The CDR3 extends over 15 amino acids. The V gene's germline CDR1 is LNHDA and CDR2 SQIVND (reference sequence). V was pared by 7 bases and J by 3 bases, with 18 bases between.

This chain links TRBV5-1 with TRBJ1-5; D call uncertain. Germline V CDR1 and CDR2: SGHRS, YFSETQ. V was cut by 0 bases and J by 6 bases, with 7 bases left in between. CDR3 length: 13 residues. This chain's CDR3 is CASSLEAGQPQHF. Here the CDR3 DNA reads TGCGCCAGCAGCTTGGAGGCCGGTCAGCCCCAGCATTTT.

The chain's CDR3 is CASSQPPPTGQGGDSGANVLTF. CDR3 sequence (DNA): TGTGCCAGCAGCCAACCGCCCCCCACCGGACAGGGAGGAGACTCTGGGGCCAACGTCCTGACTTTC. This chain uses TRBV14 with TRBJ2-6; 8 nucleotides line up with TRBD1. The V gene's germline CDR1 is SGHDN and CDR2 FVKESK. The CDR3 totals 22 residues. J lost 0 bases, V lost 2 bases, and 18 bases had no gene match. The full variable domain, rest sourced from reference TRBV14 and TRBJ2-6, is EAGVTQFPSHSVIEKGQTVTLRCDPISGHDNLYWYRRVMGKEIKFLLHFVKESKQDESGMPNNRFLAERTGGTYSTLKVQPAELEDSGVYFCASSQPPPTGQGGDSGANVLTFGAGSRLTVL.

The rearrangement uses TRBV5-1 and TRBJ2-5; unclear D gene. V was shortened by 2 bases and J by 4 bases, with 9 bases between the two germline ends. CDR1 and CDR2 from the germline V gene are SGHRS and YFSETQ. The CDR3 is 13 amino acids. As DNA, the CDR3 is TGCGCCAGCAGCTTCTCTGGCGCAGAGACCCAGTACTTC. Translation gives CASSFSGAETQYF.

V and J are TRBV19 and TRBJ1-2; perhaps TRBD1 as D (6 bases). V was cut by 7 bases and J by 4 bases, with 19 bases left in between. Germline values: CDR1 LNHDA, CDR2 SQIVND (reference sequence). The CDR3 spans 15 residues. This chain's CDR3 is CASNNLGTPLYGYTF. The CDR3 DNA is TGTGCCAGTAACAACCTAGGGACACCACTCTATGGCTACACCTTC.

This sequence joins TRBV7-3 and TRBJ2-7, with 9 bases matching TRBD1. This CDR3 has 15 residues. J lost 4 bases, V lost 2 bases, and 6 bases had no gene match. The germline V gene has CDR1 SGHTA and CDR2 FQGTGA. The CDR3 loop is CASSLYGDREYEQYF. CDR3 DNA: TGTGCCAGCAGCTTATATGGGGACAGGGAGTACGAGCAGTACTTC. The full variable domain, in which reference TRBV7-3 and TRBJ2-7 provide the parts outside the CDR3, is GAGVSQTPSNKVTEKGKYVELRCDPISGHTALYWYRQSLGQGPEFLIYFQGTGAADDSGLPNDRFFAVRPEGSVSTLKIQRTERGDSAVYLCASSLYGDREYEQYFGPGTRLTVT.

This rearrangement joins TRBV6-1 to TRBJ1-2; D unclear. With 0 bases removed from V and 4 bases from J, the gap between germline ends came to 6 bases. The CDR3 consists of 13 residues. Germline-derived CDR1 and CDR2 are MNHNS and SASEGT. This CDR3 reads CASSEARSYGYTF. Here the CDR3 DNA reads TGTGCCAGCAGTGAAGCGAGGAGCTATGGCTACACCTTC.

This chain uses TRBV19 with TRBJ1-5; TRBD1 matches at 9 bases. With V trimmed by 3 bases and J by 4 bases, 4 bases remained unmatched. Per the germline V gene, CDR1 is LNHDA and CDR2 is SQIVND (reference sequence). The length of the CDR3 is 15 residues. Here the CDR3 reads CASSIEGQGNQPQHF. The CDR3 coding sequence is TGTGCCAGTAGTATCGAAGGACAGGGGAATCAGCCCCAGCATTTT. The entire variable domain, with the rest obtained from reference TRBV19 and TRBJ1-5, is as follows: DGGITQSPKYLFRKEGQNVTLSCEQNLNHDAMYWYRQDPGQGLRLIYYSQIVNDFQKGDIAEGYSVSREKKESFPLTVTSAQKNPTAFYLCASSIEGQGNQPQHFGDGTRLSIL.

The V and J genes are TRBV29-1 and TRBJ1-1; D perhaps matches TRBD1 (6 bases). V was clipped by 5 bases and J by 0 bases, with 19 bases between them. This CDR3 has 16 residues. CDR1 is SQVTM, CDR2 ANQGSEA, per germline. This CDR3 reads CSVNRFGGPMNTEAFF. As DNA, the CDR3 is TGCAGCGTTAATCGGTTCGGGGGGCCCATGAACACTGAAGCTTTCTTT.

The chain recombines TRBV19 with TRBJ2-5, with D uncertain. Per germline, CDR1 LNHDA and CDR2 SQIVND (reference sequence). Trimming left V 11 bases short and J 1 base short, with 11 bases between. The CDR3 consists of 12 residues. CDR3 sequence (DNA): TGTGCCCCCCGGTACTTCCAAGAGACCCAGTACTTC. Its translation: CAPRYFQETQYF.

The chain couples TRBV6-5 to TRBJ2-1, with D possibly being TRBD2 (6 bases). Trimming shortened V by 0 bases and J by 8 bases, and 14 bases separated the two germline ends. Germline lookup yields CDR1 MNHEY and CDR2 SVGAGI. The CDR3 is 15 amino acids. The CDR3 bases are TGTGCCAGCAGTTACTCGACCGGGAGCGCATATGAGCAGTTCTTC. Protein product: CASSYSTGSAYEQFF.

This clone was counted only a few times. This rearrangement joins TRBV28 to TRBJ1-5; maybe TRBD1 (6 bases). The CDR3 is 14 residues long. Germline V lookup: CDR1 MDHEN, CDR2 SYDVKM. The V and J ends lost 7 bases and 5 bases respectively, with 15 bases between them. CDR3 loop: CASTTVGAYQPQHF. In DNA, the CDR3 is TGTGCCAGCACCACCGTGGGGGCCTATCAGCCCCAGCATTTT.

The chain uses TRBV6-1 and TRBJ2-1; D ambiguous. The CDR3 consists of 12 residues. The V end was cut by 1 base, the J end by 12 bases, with 10 bases between. CDR1 is MNHNS and CDR2 is SASEGT in the germline V gene. Written as DNA, the CDR3 is TGTGCCAGCAGTGAAGAACCCCCAAGGCAGTTCTTC. Amino acid sequence: CASSEEPPRQFF.